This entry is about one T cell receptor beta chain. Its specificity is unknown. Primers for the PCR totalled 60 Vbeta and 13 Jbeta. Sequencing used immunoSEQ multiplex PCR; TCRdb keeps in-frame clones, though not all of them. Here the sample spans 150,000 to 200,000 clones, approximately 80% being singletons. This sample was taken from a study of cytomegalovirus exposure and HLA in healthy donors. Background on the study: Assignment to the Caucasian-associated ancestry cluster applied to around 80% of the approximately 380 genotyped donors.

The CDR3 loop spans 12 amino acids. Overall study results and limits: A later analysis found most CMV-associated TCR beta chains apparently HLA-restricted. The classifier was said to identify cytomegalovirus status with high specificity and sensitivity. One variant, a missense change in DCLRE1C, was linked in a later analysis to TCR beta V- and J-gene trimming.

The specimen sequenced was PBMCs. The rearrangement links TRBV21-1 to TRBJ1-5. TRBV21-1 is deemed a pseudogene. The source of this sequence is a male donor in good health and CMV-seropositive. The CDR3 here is CASSTVSRPQHF. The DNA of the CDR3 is TGTGCCAGCAGCACGGTTTCCCGGCCCCAGCATTTT.